These 22 T cell receptor beta chains came from one sample sequenced in a study of shared clonotypes between healthy human individuals. The method was immunoSEQ multiplex PCR; TCRdb's version includes in-frame clones alone and lacks a portion of them. This table holds about 1.1 million clones, 78% found once. Specimen: memory CD4+ T cells from PBMCs. The subset here: CD45RA-negative fraction. These receptors were taken from a man aged 18 to 30 in good health. Some clones in this sample may be carry-over from other donors' samples.

The J gene is TRBJ2-5, the V gene TRBV2; unclear D gene. The germline V gene encodes CDR1 SNHLY and CDR2 FYNNEI. Trimming removed 2 bases at V and 1 base at J, with 8 bases between. The CDR3 loop spans 14 amino acids. The DNA for the CDR3 is TGTGCCAGCAGTGAAAGGACCCTCCAAGAGACCCAGTACTTC. This sequence encodes CASSERTLQETQYF.

There are a few counts of this clone. The chain employs TRBV10-3 and TRBJ1-4; TRBD1 matches 9 bases. Trimming removed 10 bases from V and 8 bases from J; junction bases left unmatched: 8. CDR1 is ENHRY, CDR2 SYGVKD, per germline. There are 13 residues in the CDR3. As DNA, the CDR3 is TGTGCCAGTAAGGACAGGGGAGAGGAAAAACTGTTTTTT. Its translation: CASKDRGEEKLFF.

This chain links TRBV7-9 with TRBJ1-2; 7 bases align to TRBD1. Germline V gene lookup returns CDR1 SEHNR and CDR2 FQNEAQ (reference sequence). This CDR3 contains 15 residues. V lost 5 bases, J lost 0 bases, and 6 bases stayed unmatched. The CDR3 sequence is CASSPGTATNYGYTF. The CDR3 DNA reads TGTGCCAGCAGCCCCGGGACAGCAACTAACTATGGCTACACCTTC.

The rearrangement links TRBV4-2 to TRBJ1-2; TRBD1 matches at 9 bases. Germline-derived CDR1 and CDR2 are LGHNA and YNFKEQ. The CDR3 runs 15 residues. J lost 2 bases, V lost 2 bases, and 3 bases had no gene match. CDR3 protein: CASSQWTGVNYGYTF. In DNA, the CDR3 is TGTGCCAGCAGCCAATGGACAGGGGTGAACTATGGCTACACCTTC.

CDR3 sequence: CASRSTSGRNEQFF. The CDR3 nucleotides are TGCGCCAGCAGATCGACTAGCGGGAGAAATGAGCAGTTCTTC. This sequence joins TRBV5-1 and TRBJ2-1, with 12 bases fitting TRBD2. Trimming at V came to 5 bases and at J to 7 bases, leaving 4 bases not matched to a gene. The CDR3 covers 14 residues. The germline CDR1 and CDR2 sequences are SGHRS and YFSETQ. Based on the CDR3 plus reference TRBV5-1 and TRBJ2-1, the full variable domain is KAGVTQTPRYLIKTRGQQVTLSCSPISGHRSVSWYQQTPGQGLQFLFEYFSETQRNKGNFPGRFSGRQFSNSRSEMNVSTLELGDSALYLCASRSTSGRNEQFFGPGTRLTVL.

The chain has TRBV6-1 and TRBJ2-7; TRBD2 agrees at 11 bases. The length of the CDR3 is 16 residues. Germline V lookup: CDR1 MNHNS, CDR2 SASEGT. With V trimmed by 1 base and J by 0 bases, 2 bases remained unmatched. The CDR3 DNA follows: TGTGCCAGCAGTGAAGGGGGACTAGCGGCCTCCTACGAGCAGTACTTC. Its protein is CASSEGGLAASYEQYF.

CDR3 sequence: CASSLGPGAGQPQHF. The CDR3 DNA reads TGTGCCAGCAGCTTGGGGCCGGGGGCGGGTCAGCCCCAGCATTTT. V gene TRBV5-4 combines with J gene TRBJ1-5, with D perhaps TRBD1 (6 bases). Germline V gene sequence: CDR1 SGHNT, CDR2 YYREEE (reference sequence). V was trimmed by 0 bases and J by 6 bases, leaving 13 bases between them. The CDR3 sequence is 15 residues long.

Concerning this clone: Other DNA sequences in the sample encode the same CDR3. The chain employs TRBV28 and TRBJ1-4; maybe TRBD1 (5 bases). Germline assignment: CDR1 MDHEN and CDR2 SYDVKM. Deletions cut 1 base from V and 5 bases from J, with 8 bases between. There are 14 residues in the CDR3. The CDR3 protein is CASSLLQGNEKLFF. CDR3 bases: TGTGCCAGCAGTTTATTGCAGGGCAATGAAAAACTGTTTTTT.

This clone was detected ten times or more. Distinct nucleotide sequences in the sample also encode this CDR3. This CDR3 reads CASSFLRYSPYEQYF. CDR3 nucleotide sequence: TGTGCCAGCAGTTTCCTCCGCTACTCACCCTACGAGCAGTACTTC. This chain uses TRBV7-8 with TRBJ2-5, with D unresolved. TRBJ2-7 explains the end of the DNA better; the J call may be wrong. Germline loops: CDR1 SGHVS, CDR2 FQNEAQ. This CDR3 has 15 amino acids.

This clone was counted a single time. The chain joins TRBV2 to TRBJ2-7; weak D call: TRBD2 (5 bases). The germline V gene encodes CDR1 SNHLY and CDR2 FYNNEI. The V end lost 4 bases, the J end lost 7 bases, and 11 bases lay between the germline ends. The CDR3 has 12 residues. Written as DNA, the CDR3 is TGTGCCAGCAGTGTCAACGGGGTTGAGCAGTACTTC. It yields the protein CASSVNGVEQYF.

This clone was detected a few times. V usage is TRBV5-1 and J usage is TRBJ2-4; 14 bases match TRBD2. This CDR3 has 17 residues. V dropped 2 bases and J dropped 1; count of bases not matched to a gene: 2. Germline V gene sequence: CDR1 SGHRS, CDR2 YFSETQ. The CDR3 DNA follows: TGCGCCAGCAGCTTCGGACTAGCGGGAGGCGCCAAAAACATTCAGTACTTC. It specifies CASSFGLAGGAKNIQYF.

This clone was seen only once. This rearrangement joins TRBV27 to TRBJ2-3, with a tentative D call TRBD2 (5 bases). Looked up from germline, CDR1 is MNHEY and CDR2 is SMNVEV (reference sequence). This CDR3 is built from 15 residues. V lost 3 bases and J lost 0, with 10 bases in between. CDR3 bases: TGTGCCAGCAGTTTCCGAGGACTGAGCACAGATACGCAGTATTTT. Amino acid sequence: CASSFRGLSTDTQYF.

V usage is TRBV11-2 and J usage is TRBJ2-7, with D possibly TRBD1 on 6 matching bases. The CDR3 contains 16 residues. Trimming removed 1 base from V and 4 bases from J, with 17 bases in between. Germline V gene sequence: CDR1 SGHAT, CDR2 FQNNGV. Here the CDR3 reads CASSLVMGANGYEQYF. In DNA, the CDR3 is TGTGCCAGCAGCTTAGTAATGGGGGCCAACGGGTACGAGCAGTACTTC.

This clone appeared a few times. This chain uses TRBV4-3 with TRBJ1-1; perhaps TRBD1 as D (6 bases). Germline V gene lookup returns CDR1 LGHNA and CDR2 YSLEER. The CDR3 runs 15 residues. V was pared by 4 bases and J by 0 bases, with 12 bases between. In DNA form, the CDR3 reads TGCGCCAGCAGCCGAGGACAGCTCATGAACACTGAAGCTTTCTTT. Its protein product is CASSRGQLMNTEAFF.

The J gene is TRBJ2-1, the V gene TRBV12-2. TRBV12-2 is classified as a pseudogene. The CDR3 contains 19 residues. The CDR3: CAGSRGGFYHASSYNEQFF. Written as DNA, the CDR3 is TGTGCAGGATCCAGGGGGGGCTTCTATCACGCTAGCTCCTACAATGAGCAGTTCTTC.

This clone was seen a few times. The genes are TRBV11-3 and TRBJ2-7, with TRBD1 matching 9 bases. This CDR3 comprises 13 residues. Germline CDR1 and CDR2: SGHNT and YENEEA. J lost 10 bases, V lost 1 base, and 5 bases had no gene match. The CDR3 DNA reads as TGTGCCAGCAGCTTAGTGACAGGGGGGGCTCAGTACTTC. Protein sequence: CASSLVTGGAQYF.

The chain employs TRBV6-6 and TRBJ2-7; D may be TRBD2 (5 bases). Trimming pared 3 bases from V and 0 bases from J, leaving 15 bases between. This CDR3 region has 16 residues. The germline gives CDR1 MNHNY, CDR2 SVGAGI (reference sequence). CDR3 in DNA: TGTGCCAGCAGTTATGGGCTAGCAGGTAGCTCCTACGAGCAGTACTTC. Its translation: CASSYGLAGSSYEQYF.

V usage is TRBV10-1 and J usage is TRBJ2-7; D gene ambiguous. V dropped 0 bases and J dropped 2 bases, with 8 bases sitting between them. Germline loops: CDR1 WNHNN, CDR2 SYGVQD (reference sequence). The CDR3 spans 14 residues. CDR3 coding DNA: TGCGCCAGCAGTGAGTCCGGGTCCCCCTACGAGCAGTACTTC. Translated: CASSESGSPYEQYF.

J is TRBJ2-3 and V is TRBV7-2; D uncertain. CDR3 size: 13 residues. The V gene lost 1 base and the J gene lost 4 bases, with 6 bases spanning the gap. Germline V gene sequence: CDR1 SGHTA, CDR2 FQGNSA. DNA for the CDR3: TGTGCCAGCAGCTTAGGGGCCCCAGATACGCAGTATTTT. Translating gives CASSLGAPDTQYF.

This rearrangement joins TRBV7-3 to TRBJ2-3; D unresolved. Trimming removed 5 bases from V and 2 bases from J, with 11 bases in between. CDR3 size: 14 residues. The germline CDR1 and CDR2 sequences are SGHTA and FQGTGA. CDR3 region: CASSAYGPTDTQYF. The CDR3 DNA follows: TGTGCCAGCAGCGCTTACGGGCCCACAGATACGCAGTATTTT.

The sample holds one count of this clone. The chain couples TRBV30 to TRBJ2-4; 7 bases line up with TRBD2. CDR1 and CDR2 (germline): GTSNPN, SVGIG (reference sequence). The ends lost 1 base at V and 5 bases at J; junction bases unmatched: 5. The CDR3 is 14 residues long. CDR3 in amino acids: CAWSDGLAENIQYF. In DNA form, the CDR3 reads TGTGCCTGGAGTGACGGGCTAGCGGAAAACATTCAGTACTTC.

This chain links TRBV11-3 with TRBJ2-2, with 8 bases aligning to TRBD1. CDR1 is SGHNT and CDR2 is YENEEA in the germline V gene. The CDR3 covers 15 residues. J lost 1 base, V lost 5 bases, and 3 bases had no gene match. The CDR3 DNA sequence: TGTGCCAGCAGCCCACAGGGGGTGAACACCGGGGAGCTGTTTTTT. It encodes CASSPQGVNTGELFF.